The 29 T cell receptor beta chains below come from one sample, sequenced in a study of PD-L1 blockade in urothelial cancer. Profiling relied on immunoSEQ multiplex PCR, and the TCRdb table lists in-frame clones only, not all of them. The top ten hold 4.7% of the sample, which has tens of thousands of clones, roughly 80% seen once. The specimen was PBMCs, collected around atezolizumab (anti-PD-L1) treatment. Receptors originate from a man between 65 and 85 years old with urothelial cancer.

Only a few counts were recorded for this clone. The chain couples TRBV20-1 to TRBJ1-1, with D hard to call. The CDR3 has 11 residues. CDR1 DFQATT and CDR2 SNEGSKA come from the germline V gene (reference sequence). Trimming left V 3 bases short and J 6 bases short, with 8 bases between. The CDR3 bases are TGCAGTGCTAGTATACAGTCTGAAGCTTTCTTT. Its translation: CSASIQSEAFF.

The rearrangement uses TRBV5-1 and TRBJ2-3, with 9 nucleotides matching TRBD2. V shed 4 bases, J shed 5 bases, and the junction held 5 bases outside the gene matches. CDR3 length equals 14 residues. Germline V CDR1 and CDR2: SGHRS, YFSETQ. CDR3 coding DNA: TGCGCCAGCAGCGTTAGCGGGAGCGGAGATACGCAGTATTTT. Protein sequence: CASSVSGSGDTQYF.

This sequence joins TRBV15 and TRBJ2-1, with D tentatively TRBD1 (5 bases). V was clipped by 3 bases and J by 4 bases, with 19 bases between them. This CDR3 spans 17 amino acids. CDR1 is LNHNV, CDR2 YYDKDF, per germline (reference sequence). The CDR3 region is CATSRILSWGPYNEQFF. The CDR3 DNA is TGTGCCACCAGCAGGATCCTCTCGTGGGGCCCGTACAATGAGCAGTTCTTC. Full variable domain (outside the CDR3, taken from reference TRBV15 and TRBJ2-1): DAMVIQNPRYQVTQFGKPVTLSCSQTLNHNVMYWYQQKSSQAPKLLFHYYDKDFNNEADTPDNFQSRRPNTSFCFLDIRSPGLGDTAMYLCATSRILSWGPYNEQFFGPGTRLTVL.

This chain connects TRBV29-1 to TRBJ1-2, with unresolved D. The CDR3 is made up of 13 amino acids. V was pared by 3 bases and J by 0 bases, with 8 bases between. Germline CDR1 reads SQVTM; CDR2 reads ANQGSEA. The CDR3 spells CSVDSSTNYGYTF. DNA of the CDR3: TGCAGCGTTGATTCTAGTACTAACTATGGCTACACCTTC.

The V gene is TRBV9, the J gene TRBJ2-7; TRBD1 agrees at 12 bases. CDR3 length equals 16 residues. V was clipped by 4 bases and J by 5 bases; unmatched bases: 10. CDR1 and CDR2 (germline): SGDLS, YYNGEE. The CDR3 nucleotides are TGTGCCAGCAGCACTCAGGGACAGGGGGCTCGAGACGAGCAGTACTTC. The encoded protein is CASSTQGQGARDEQYF.

This rearrangement joins TRBV27 to TRBJ2-1, with 10 bases identical to TRBD2. The trim removed 3 bases at V and 0 bases at J, leaving 5 bases unmatched. There are 17 residues in the CDR3. Germline V lookup: CDR1 MNHEY, CDR2 SMNVEV (reference sequence). CDR3: CASSFYRTSGSYNEQFF. The CDR3 nucleotides read TGTGCCAGCAGTTTCTATAGGACTAGCGGCTCCTACAATGAGCAGTTCTTC.

The CDR3 reads CASSSDWTVREQFF. The CDR3 DNA reads as TGTGCCAGCAGCTCCGATTGGACAGTCCGCGAGCAGTTCTTC. This chain uses TRBV11-2 with TRBJ2-1; D is possibly TRBD1 (6 bases). CDR3 length: 14 amino acids. The V gene lost 4 bases and the J gene lost 10 bases, with 17 bases spanning the gap. Looked up from germline, CDR1 is SGHAT and CDR2 is FQNNGV.

This clone was recorded a few times. The chain couples TRBV18 to TRBJ2-4; the D gene is possibly TRBD2 (6 bases). Trimming took 5 bases from V and 2 from J, leaving 10 bases between them. Germline V CDR1 and CDR2: KGHSH, LQKENI. The CDR3 runs to 14 residues. CDR3 in amino acids: CASSTGGTKNIQYF. The CDR3 DNA reads TGTGCCAGCTCAACGGGCGGGACCAAAAACATTCAGTACTTC. The full variable domain, in which reference TRBV18 and TRBJ2-4 provide the parts outside the CDR3, is NAGVMQNPRHLVRRRGQEARLRCSPMKGHSHVYWYRQLPEEGLKFMVYLQKENIIDESGMPKERFSAEFPKEGPSILRIQQVVRGDSAAYFCASSTGGTKNIQYFGAGTRLSVL.

This clone was observed once. This chain links TRBV9 with TRBJ2-5; D remains ambiguous. The CDR3 has 14 amino acids. V was shortened by 0 bases and J by 1 base, with 7 bases between the two germline ends. The germline V gene has CDR1 SGDLS and CDR2 YYNGEE. CDR3 DNA: TGTGCCAGCAGCGTAGAGGCTAGCCAAGAGACCCAGTACTTC. It yields the protein CASSVEASQETQYF.

The table lists this clone with a count of one. The chain combines TRBV6-5 with TRBJ2-7; TRBD2 aligns across 7 bases. V trimming: 6 bases; J trimming: 5 bases; junction bases outside the gene matches: 10. Germline V gives CDR1 MNHEY, CDR2 SVGAGI. The CDR3 totals 14 residues. CDR3 sequence: CASRTRQRDNEQYF. The CDR3 nucleotides read TGTGCCAGCAGGACTAGACAGCGGGATAACGAGCAGTACTTC.

The V gene is TRBV6-5, the J gene TRBJ2-1; TRBD1 might be the D (6 bases). V gave up 6 bases and J gave up 9 bases, with 18 bases separating them. CDR1 is MNHEY and CDR2 is SVGAGI in the germline V gene. The CDR3 is made up of 14 amino acids. Here the CDR3 reads CASRRQERMGEQFF. CDR3 DNA: TGTGCCAGCAGGAGACAGGAGAGGATGGGTGAGCAGTTCTTC.

V and J are TRBV7-8 and TRBJ2-1; the match to TRBD2 covers 9 bases. This CDR3 contains 15 residues. Germline loops: CDR1 SGHVS, CDR2 FQNEAQ. V lost 2 bases to trimming and J lost 5 bases; unmatched junction nucleotides: 4. The CDR3 DNA reads as TGTGCCAGCAGCTTAATACTAGCGGGCAACAATGAGCAGTTCTTC. It yields the protein CASSLILAGNNEQFF.

This sequence joins TRBV19 and TRBJ2-2, with 14 nucleotides matching TRBD2. CDR1 and CDR2 from the germline V gene are LNHDA and SQIVND (reference sequence). The V segment lost 5 bases and the J segment 0 bases; nucleotides outside the gene matches: 5. The CDR3 runs to 18 residues. For the CDR3, the DNA is TGTGCCAGTAGTCTGACTAGCGGGAGGGCCTCGAACACCGGGGAGCTGTTTTTT. It translates to CASSLTSGRASNTGELFF.

The chain combines TRBV13 with TRBJ2-5, with TRBD2 matching over 8 bases. Germline V lookup: CDR1 PRHDT, CDR2 FYEKMQ (reference sequence). This CDR3 has 16 residues. J lost 2 bases, V lost 3 bases, and 8 bases had no gene match. In nucleotides, the CDR3 is TGTGCCAGCAGCTTTCGGATGACTAGCGCACAAGAGACCCAGTACTTC. Protein sequence: CASSFRMTSAQETQYF.

The rearrangement uses TRBV5-4 and TRBJ2-7; 12 nucleotides match TRBD2. CDR3 length: 16 amino acids. The J segment lost 5 bases and the V segment lost 3 bases, leaving 9 bases of the junction unmatched. The V gene's germline CDR1 is SGHNT and CDR2 YYREEE (reference sequence). The CDR3 bases are TGTGCCAGCAGCTCACTAGCTACTAGCGGGAGGAACGAGCAGTACTTC. The encoded protein is CASSSLATSGRNEQYF.

The chain links TRBV18 to TRBJ2-7, with 8 positions matching TRBD1. J was trimmed by 8 bases and V by 3 bases; bases with no gene match: 12. CDR3 length: 15 residues. Germline V gives CDR1 KGHSH, CDR2 LQKENI. The CDR3 sequence: CASSPLGQEDGKQYF. CDR3 nucleotides: TGTGCCAGCTCACCTTTGGGACAGGAGGATGGGAAGCAGTACTTC.

This chain uses TRBV28 with TRBJ2-5; D remains unclear. Germline values: CDR1 MDHEN, CDR2 SYDVKM. The CDR3 extends over 11 amino acids. Deletions cut 5 bases from V and 7 bases from J, with 8 bases between. The CDR3 nucleotides read TGTGCCAGCAGTCGATCGGGGACCCAGTACTTC. It encodes CASSRSGTQYF.

This clone has only a few counts. The chain links TRBV7-9 to TRBJ2-5; the D gene is possibly TRBD1 (6 bases). This CDR3 has 14 amino acids. V shed 1 base and J shed 0 bases, with 6 bases lying between them. Germline V gives CDR1 SEHNR, CDR2 FQNEAQ (reference sequence). This CDR3 reads CASSLDRDQETQYF. The CDR3 region has the DNA TGTGCCAGCAGCTTAGACAGGGACCAAGAGACCCAGTACTTC.

The chain has TRBV12-2 and TRBJ1-5; the tabulated D call, TRBD1, remains unverified against the DNA. TRBV12-2 is a pseudogene. The CDR3 length is 18 residues. The CDR3 coding sequence is TGTGCAAGTCGCTTATCCCGGGACAGGGCTGGGAGCAATCAGCCCCAGCATTTT. It is translated as CASRLSRDRAGSNQPQHF.

This chain connects TRBV11-2 to TRBJ2-7; D is possibly TRBD1 (5 bases). CDR1 and CDR2 (germline): SGHAT, FQNNGV. There are 15 residues in the CDR3. Between the trimmed V and J ends, which lost 1 base and 0 bases, there was a span of 10 bases. DNA for the CDR3: TGTGCCAGCAGCTTAGCTCAGGGTAGCTCCTACGAGCAGTACTTC. Amino acid sequence: CASSLAQGSSYEQYF. The full variable domain, its missing parts supplied by reference TRBV11-2 and TRBJ2-7, is EAGVAQSPRYKIIEKRQSVAFWCNPISGHATLYWYQQILGQGPKLLIQFQNNGVVDDSQLPKDRFSAERLKGVDSTLKIQPAKLEDSAVYLCASSLAQGSSYEQYFGPGTRLTVT.

V and J are TRBV6-5 and TRBJ2-7; 10 bases line up with TRBD2. There are 14 residues in the CDR3. Trimming removed 6 bases from V and 2 bases from J; junction bases left unmatched: 4. CDR1 is MNHEY, CDR2 SVGAGI, per germline. CDR3 bases: TGTGCCAGCAGAACTAGCGGGAACGCCTACGAGCAGTACTTC. This codes for CASRTSGNAYEQYF.

The chain links TRBV28 to TRBJ2-7, with D tentatively TRBD1 (5 bases). The CDR3 is 14 amino acids. Trimming took off 10 bases at V and 3 bases at J, with 19 bases between the two ends. Germline-derived CDR1 and CDR2 are MDHEN and SYDVKM. The DNA of the CDR3 is TGTGCCACCCTAACACCGTGGCAGGGCTACGAGCAGTACTTC. It codes for CATLTPWQGYEQYF.

The CDR3 nucleotides are TGTGCCAGCAGTTTCCCAGCGGGTACCTACGAGCAGTACTTC. Amino acid sequence: CASSFPAGTYEQYF. The J gene is TRBJ2-7, the V gene TRBV28; a possible D gene is TRBD2 (6 bases). CDR3 length equals 14 residues. The V end lost 3 bases, the J end lost 2 bases, and 11 bases lay between the germline ends. Germline lookup yields CDR1 MDHEN and CDR2 SYDVKM.

The V call is TRBV27, the J call TRBJ2-1, with 10 bases that match TRBD1. J lost 8 bases, V lost 3 bases, and 10 bases had no gene match. Germline V lookup: CDR1 MNHEY, CDR2 SMNVEV (reference sequence). The CDR3 spans 16 residues. The CDR3 DNA reads TGTGCCAGCAGTTTTTCAAGGACAGGGGGTGACCATGAGCAGTTCTTC. It yields the protein CASSFSRTGGDHEQFF.

The chain has TRBV19 and TRBJ2-1; 10 bases line up with TRBD2. Trimming at V came to 3 bases and at J to 9 bases, leaving 11 bases not matched to a gene. This CDR3 is 16 amino acids long. Per germline, CDR1 LNHDA and CDR2 SQIVND (reference sequence). CDR3 bases: TGTGCCAGTAGTATCGGGCTAGCGGGAGTATCGGGTGAGCAGTTCTTC. It yields the protein CASSIGLAGVSGEQFF.

The chain couples TRBV13 to TRBJ2-1, with D possibly matching TRBD1 (6 bases). Trimming cost V 5 bases and J 3 bases, with 17 bases left between them. The CDR3 is 16 amino acids. Germline V CDR1 and CDR2: PRHDT, FYEKMQ (reference sequence). The CDR3, as DNA: TGTGCCAGCAGCAAGAGACAGGTGATCGTCTACAATGAGCAGTTCTTC. As protein: CASSKRQVIVYNEQFF. The full variable domain, with the rest looked up from reference TRBV13 and TRBJ2-1, is AAGVIQSPRHLIKEKRETATLKCYPIPRHDTVYWYQQGPGQDPQFLISFYEKMQSDKGSIPDRFSAQQFSDYHSELNMSSLELGDSALYFCASSKRQVIVYNEQFFGPGTRLTVL.

This sequence joins TRBV5-4 and TRBJ2-5; D may be TRBD2 (6 bases). This CDR3 has 14 residues. V lost 4 bases, J lost 0 bases, and 10 bases lay in between. Germline CDR1 reads SGHNT; CDR2 reads YYREEE (reference sequence). CDR3 DNA sequence: TGTGCCAGCAGCGACCGGGACTACCAAGAGACCCAGTACTTC. Translated, it gives CASSDRDYQETQYF.

The V and J genes are TRBV6-1 and TRBJ2-2; D may be TRBD1 (6 bases). CDR1 and CDR2 (germline): MNHNS, SASEGT. This CDR3 has 16 residues. V lost 3 bases and J lost 6, with 17 bases in between. The CDR3 nucleotides read TGTGCCAGCAGTGACTTACAGGGCCACCCCGCCGGGGAGCTGTTTTTT. It encodes CASSDLQGHPAGELFF.

As for this clone: Other DNA sequences in the sample encode the same CDR3. The CDR3 protein is CSAEEGTQYF. The CDR3 nucleotides are TGCAGTGCTGAGGAGGGTACGCAGTATTTT. This chain links TRBV20-1 with TRBJ2-3; a weak D match, TRBD2 (6 bases). This CDR3 comprises 10 residues. V dropped 5 bases and J dropped 8 bases, with 8 bases sitting between them. Germline-derived CDR1 and CDR2 are DFQATT and SNEGSKA (reference sequence).